A selection of T cell receptor beta chains follows, all from one sample in a study of T-cell memory formation after mild COVID-19. TCRdb re-derived calls from the 5' RACE reads in MiXCR, one entry per CDR3 protein. Counted here are about 430,000 distinct CDR3 sequences, more than 15% occurring once; the ten biggest clones make up roughly 21%. Source material: PBMCs or a T cell subset sorted from them (not recorded which). All receptors derive from a man aged 18-30 years who had mild COVID-19 (a few samples of this study predate the infection). Cell type and time point are not known. The conserved cysteine and the conserved F or W are not part of the CDR3 here. A D gene is named only where the DNA matches it firmly.

ASSLAAVPGETQY	TRBJ2-5	TRBV5-1	NA
ASSVSSGELF	TRBJ2-2	TRBV9	NA
ASSKQETYEQY	TRBJ2-7	TRBV7-9	NA
ASSLDGQGSSYNEQF	TRBJ2-1	TRBV5-8	TRBD1
ASSVGQGAGSTDTQY	TRBJ2-3	TRBV18	TRBD1
ASSSRDRLGYT	TRBJ1-2	TRBV7-9	TRBD1
ASSPGRIYSSGANVLT	TRBJ2-6	TRBV11-2	NA
ASTLLPDEQF	TRBJ2-1	TRBV7-9	NA
ASSLLSSGGRNTGELF	TRBJ2-2	TRBV7-6	TRBD2
ASSQDTGDTQY	TRBJ2-3	TRBV4-2	NA
ASSLKLNEQF	TRBJ2-1	TRBV5-1	NA
SVEGVGVPRGREQY	TRBJ2-7	TRBV29-1	NA
SAQAGAGGNQPQH	TRBJ1-5	TRBV29-1	NA